This T cell receptor (beta chain) derives from a study of T cell responses to AZD1222 COVID-19 vaccine. Assay used: immunoSEQ multiplex PCR; TCRdb lists only in-frame clones, some missing. The table records some 100,000 clones, around nine tenths of them present only once. The CDR3 sequence is 13 residues long. Germline trimming cut 6 bases from V and 5 bases from J; bases unmatched to any gene: 5. CDR1 is MNHNY and CDR2 is SVGAGI in the germline V gene (reference sequence). V gene TRBV6-6 combines with J gene TRBJ2-5; 8 positions agree with TRBD2. This clonotype was sampled from an adult in good health. The sequencing used peripheral blood, collected on day 0 of AZD1222 vaccination. This chain's CDR3 is CASRYSGVETQYF. The CDR3 DNA sequence: TGTGCCAGCAGATATAGCGGGGTGGAGACCCAGTACTTC.